This T cell receptor (beta chain) was sequenced in a study of OX40 agonist ivuxolimab in advanced cancers. Study results and limitations: Average numbers of expanded clones were greater in CD8+ T cells than in CD4+. Determination of antigen specificity was not performed for the expanded peripheral T cells. CD4+ and CD8+ T cells in blood underwent clonal expansion by week 6 at 0.1 to 3.0 mg/kg.

Assay: immunoSEQ multiplex PCR; the TCRdb copy retains only in-frame clones and omits some. The sample carries about 82,000 clones, roughly nine tenths recorded once. Regarding this clone: Its specificity is unknown.

The sequence was obtained from an adult with an advanced solid tumor such as melanoma, head and neck, liver or kidney cancer. Sequences were derived from CD4+ or CD8+ T cells sorted from blood, sampled in a trial of the OX40 agonist ivuxolimab.

The DNA of the CDR3 is TGTGCCAGCAGCTTAGTACTAGCGGGGCCCACAGATACGCAGTATTTT. As protein: CASSLVLAGPTDTQYF. This chain links TRBV7-9 with TRBJ2-3, with 10 bases fitting TRBD2. After removal of 1 base from V and 2 bases from J, the junction contained 3 bases not matched to a gene. The germline gives CDR1 SEHNR, CDR2 FQNEAQ (reference sequence). The CDR3 consists of 16 residues.